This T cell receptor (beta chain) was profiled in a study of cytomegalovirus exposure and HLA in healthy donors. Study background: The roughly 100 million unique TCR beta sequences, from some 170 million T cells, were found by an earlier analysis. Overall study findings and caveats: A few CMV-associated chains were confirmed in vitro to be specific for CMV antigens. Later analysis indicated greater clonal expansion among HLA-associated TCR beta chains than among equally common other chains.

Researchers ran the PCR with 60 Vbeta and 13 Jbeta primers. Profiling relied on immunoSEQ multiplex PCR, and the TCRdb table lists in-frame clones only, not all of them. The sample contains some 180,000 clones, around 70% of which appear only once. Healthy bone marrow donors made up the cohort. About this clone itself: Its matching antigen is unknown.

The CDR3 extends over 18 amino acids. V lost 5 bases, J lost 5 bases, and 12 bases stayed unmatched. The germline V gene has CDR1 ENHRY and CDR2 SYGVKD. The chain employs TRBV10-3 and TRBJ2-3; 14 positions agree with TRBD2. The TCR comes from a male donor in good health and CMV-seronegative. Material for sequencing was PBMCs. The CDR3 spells CAISNSPGLAGVKDTQYF. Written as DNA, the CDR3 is TGTGCCATCAGTAACAGCCCGGGACTAGCGGGAGTGAAAGATACGCAGTATTTT.